The 4 T cell receptor beta chains reported below all come from one sample, sequenced in a study of shared clonotypes between healthy human individuals (dated by TCRdb to 2019 to 2021). The receptor library was made with the immunoSEQ multiplex PCR assay. This immuneACCESS table, as held by TCRdb, lists in-frame sequences with V and J called but not all clones. Of the missing ones, under half trace to an unresolved V gene in checked studies; the others have no known cause. This sample gives approximately 2,000,000 clones in total; around 93% of them show up just once. The top ten clones comprise approximately 0.41% of the sample. Sequencing was performed on naive CD4+ T cells from PBMCs. According to the study, the label for this sample's cell subset or site signals: CD45RA+ positively selected. These TCRs come from a young man in good health. Some clones in this sample may be carry-over from other donors' samples.

This clone is a singleton in its sample. The CDR3 protein is CASSVTTGGAGNTIYF. The CDR3 DNA reads TGTGCCAGCAGCGTGACTACAGGGGGCGCGGGAAACACCATATATTTT. The V gene is TRBV9, the J gene TRBJ1-3, with 9 bases fitting TRBD1. V trimming: 2 bases; J trimming: 4 bases; junction bases outside the gene matches: 7. Germline CDR1 is SGDLS and CDR2 is YYNGEE. CDR3 length: 16 amino acids.

The V call is TRBV10-3, the J call TRBJ1-1; 7 bases fit TRBD1. Losses at the gene ends were 5 bases for V and 1 base for J; bases not matched to a gene: 4. The CDR3 covers 14 residues. Germline lookup yields CDR1 ENHRY and CDR2 SYGVKD. The DNA for the CDR3 is TGTGCCATCAGTAGACAGGGTTCGAACACTGAAGCTTTCTTT. Translation gives CAISRQGSNTEAFF.

This chain joins TRBV5-4 and TRBJ2-3; D uncertain. V gave up 2 bases and J gave up 2 bases, with 3 bases separating them. The CDR3 loop spans 12 amino acids. Germline CDR1 reads SGHNT; CDR2 reads YYREEE (reference sequence). Here the CDR3 reads CASSFNTDTQYF. The CDR3 DNA follows: TGTGCCAGCAGCTTCAACACAGATACGCAGTATTTT.

This chain links TRBV28 with TRBJ1-3; perhaps TRBD1 as D (6 bases). The ends were cut back, 3 bases at V and 2 bases at J, with 17 bases in the middle. This CDR3 region has 17 residues. Germline-derived CDR1 and CDR2 are MDHEN and SYDVKM. The DNA of the CDR3 is TGTGCCAGCAGTTTTAGGTTCAGGGGCTCGCCTGGAAACACCATATATTTT. This translates into CASSFRFRGSPGNTIYF.